This T cell receptor beta chain was documented in a study of T cells in Graves' hyperthyroidism and ophthalmopathy. For the study at large: Initial diagnosis, before any treatment, was when peripheral blood was collected.

There are many counts of this clonotype. Amplification of TCR beta CDR3 regions was performed using RNA transcripts as template. The primer set for the first-round RT-PCR of the TCR CDR3 was HTBI. In TCRdb, the multiplex PCR reads were re-called with MiXCR into one record per CDR3 protein. Seen here are approximately 370,000 distinct CDR3 sequences, approximately 15% observed once, and the top ten hold approximately 29%. Trimming took off 6 bases at V and 0 bases at J, with 15 bases between the two ends. The CDR3 spans 14 residues. Germline V gene sequence: CDR1 SQVTM, CDR2 ANQGSEA. Sequenced sample: blood. This TCR was sampled from a woman in her 30s with Graves' hyperthyroidism. The V call is TRBV29-1, the J call TRBJ2-7, with D perhaps matching TRBD1 (5 bases). The CDR3 sequence: CSVYQGINSYEQYF. CDR3 in DNA: TGCAGCGTATATCAGGGAATTAACTCCTACGAGCAGTACTTC.